These T cell receptor beta chains were read from a single sample in a study of blood T cell repertoires in COVID-19. Profiled with immunoSEQ multiplex PCR; TCRdb holds only in-frame clones, not every one. The sample includes 250,000 to 300,000 clones, about nine tenths of them seen just once. Sequencing was performed on peripheral blood. These receptors came from a woman aged 55-69 years with acute or convalescent COVID-19. Each CDR3 is given with its conserved first and last residue. A D gene is named only where the DNA matches it firmly. Where a row states a size, it is once, few, many or the class of an expanded clone; other rows omit it.

size | D | J | V | DNA | CDR3
NA | NA | TRBJ1-1 | TRBV7-3 | TGTGCCAGCAGCTTAAGTGGAGAAATGAACACTGAAGCTTTCTTT | CASSLSGEMNTEAFF
NA | NA | TRBJ2-1 | TRBV27 | TGTGCCAGCAGAGGGGCTCGCGTGCAGTTCTTC | CASRGARVQFF
once | NA | TRBJ2-1 | TRBV4-2 | TGTGCCAGCAGCCAAGAGGAGCGCTTATTTGGGAATGAGCAGTTCTTC | CASSQEERLFGNEQFF
few | NA | TRBJ1-5 | TRBV6-2/TRBV6-3 | TGTGCCAGCAGTTATCCGCAGGGAAGGCAGCCCCAGCATTTT | CASSYPQGRQPQHF
NA | TRBD2 | TRBJ2-2 | TRBV5-4 | TGTGCCAGCAGCACCTCTAGCGGGCGGAACACCGGGGAGCTGTTTTTT | CASSTSSGRNTGELFF
NA | NA | TRBJ1-1 | TRBV29-1 | TGCAGCGTTATGTTGGGCCCCGCTGAAGCTTTCTTT | CSVMLGPAEAFF
NA | NA | TRBJ1-5 | TRBV19 | TGTGCCAGTAGTCCAGGGAGGCGCAATCAGCCCCAGCATTTT | CASSPGRRNQPQHF
NA | TRBD1 | TRBJ1-6 | TRBV18 | TGTGCCAGCTCACCAAACCAGGGGGGAAATTCACCCCTCCACTTT | CASSPNQGGNSPLHF
few | TRBD1 | TRBJ1-1 | TRBV19 | TGTGCCAGTAGTACGAACGACAGGGGGAACACTGAAGCTTTCTTT | CASSTNDRGNTEAFF
NA | NA | TRBJ1-1 | TRBV7-9 | TGTGCCAGCAGCTTATCGGTCCAGCAACTAGAAGCTTTCTTT | CASSLSVQQLEAFF
NA | TRBD1 | TRBJ1-3 | TRBV10-3 | TGTGCCATCAGTGAGTCGACTAACAGGGGGCTTACGGGAAACACCATATATTTT | CAISESTNRGLTGNTIYF
NA | TRBD2 | TRBJ2-5 | TRBV25-1 | TGTGCCAGCAGTGAATCCTTGACTAGCGGTCAAGAGACCCAGTACTTC | CASSESLTSGQETQYF
NA | NA | TRBJ1-1 | TRBV15 | TGTGCCACCAGCATTCCACACCGTGGTGGCACTGAAGCTTTCTTT | CATSIPHRGGTEAFF
once | TRBD2 | TRBJ2-7 | TRBV9 | TGTGCCAGCAGCTTCGGCGATAGCGGGGTGACCTACGAGCAGTACTTC | CASSFGDSGVTYEQYF
NA | TRBD1 | TRBJ1-3 | TRBV29-1 | TGCAGCTTCATGACAGGGGCCGGGAACACCATATATTTT | CSFMTGAGNTIYF
NA | NA | TRBJ2-7 | TRBV5-4 | TGTGCCAGCAGCCAGACAGCTGAGGACGAGCAGTACTTC | CASSQTAEDEQYF
NA | TRBD1 | TRBJ2-3 | TRBV3-1/TRBV3-2 | TGTGCCAGCAGCCAAGAGATCGGGGACAGTAGCACAGATACGCAGTATTTT | CASSQEIGDSSTDTQYF
once | NA | TRBJ2-3 | TRBV18 | TGTGCCAGCTCACCTTTCGGGATTAGCACAGATACGCAGTATTTT | CASSPFGISTDTQYF
few | NA | TRBJ1-3 | TRBV6-6 | TGTGCCAGCAGTTCCGGGGAAGCAGGAAACACCATATATTTT | CASSSGEAGNTIYF
NA | NA | TRBJ1-3 | TRBV9 | TGTGCCAGCAGCCCCTCACTTAGCTCTGGAAACACCATATATTTT | CASSPSLSSGNTIYF
NA | TRBD2 | TRBJ2-1 | TRBV27 | TGTGCCAGCAGTTCGGGACTAGCGGGAAACAATGAGCAGTTCTTC | CASSSGLAGNNEQFF
NA | TRBD2 | TRBJ2-1 | TRBV2 | TGTGCCAGCAGTGGGGTAGCGGGAGGATATGAGCAGTTCTTC | CASSGVAGGYEQFF